The clone carrying this T cell receptor beta chain was seen more than once but under ten times. The sample carries other DNA sequences with the same CDR3. Cohort assignment relied on participant-reported clinical history. The data originate from a study of blood T cell repertoires in COVID-19. Per germline, CDR1 KGHSH and CDR2 LQKENI. V was shortened by 1 base and J by 5 bases, with 8 bases between the two germline ends. The CDR3 is 13 residues long. Original methodology: How many nucleated cells were present was estimated from reference gene primer amplification. Produced via immunoSEQ multiplex PCR; TCRdb's table is partial and in-frame only. V and J calls and clone size come straight from that table; D and trimming were deduced from the DNA. The sample lists more than 400,000 clones; about nine tenths were seen once.

Sequenced input: PBMCs or T cells enriched from blood (not recorded which). This clonotype was sampled from a woman aged 18 to 35 who had recovered from COVID-19. The chain links TRBV18 to TRBJ1-1, with D possibly TRBD1 on 6 matching bases. This chain's CDR3 is CASSPQGGTEAFF. CDR3 in DNA: TGTGCCAGCTCACCACAGGGGGGGACTGAAGCTTTCTTT.